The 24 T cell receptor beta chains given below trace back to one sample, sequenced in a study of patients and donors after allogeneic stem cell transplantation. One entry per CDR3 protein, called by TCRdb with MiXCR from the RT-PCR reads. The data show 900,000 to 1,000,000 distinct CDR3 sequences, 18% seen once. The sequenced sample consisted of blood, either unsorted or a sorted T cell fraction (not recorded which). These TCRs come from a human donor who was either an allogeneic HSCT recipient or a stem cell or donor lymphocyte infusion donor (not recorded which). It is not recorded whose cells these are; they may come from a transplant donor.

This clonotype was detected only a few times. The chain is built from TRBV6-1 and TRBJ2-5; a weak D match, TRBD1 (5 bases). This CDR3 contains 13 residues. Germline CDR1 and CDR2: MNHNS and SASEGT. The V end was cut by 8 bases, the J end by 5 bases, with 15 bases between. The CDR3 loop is CASSTAFGETQYF. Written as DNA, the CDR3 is TGTGCCAGCTCGACAGCTTTCGGCGAGACCCAGTACTTC.

Here the CDR3 reads CSAREAGLAGMLEQYF. The CDR3 bases are TGCAGTGCTAGAGAAGCGGGACTAGCGGGTATGCTCGAGCAGTACTTC. V gene TRBV20-1 combines with J gene TRBJ2-7; 12 nucleotides align to TRBD2. The J segment lost 6 bases and the V segment lost 0 bases, leaving 9 bases of the junction unmatched. Germline V gives CDR1 DFQATT, CDR2 SNEGSKA (reference sequence). CDR3 size: 16 residues.

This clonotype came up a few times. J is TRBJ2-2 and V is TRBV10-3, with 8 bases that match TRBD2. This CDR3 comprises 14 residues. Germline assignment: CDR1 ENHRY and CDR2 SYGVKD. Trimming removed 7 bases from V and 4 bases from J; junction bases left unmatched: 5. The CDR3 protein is CAITSGRGTGELFF. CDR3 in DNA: TGTGCCATCACCTCCGGGAGGGGCACCGGGGAGCTGTTTTTT.

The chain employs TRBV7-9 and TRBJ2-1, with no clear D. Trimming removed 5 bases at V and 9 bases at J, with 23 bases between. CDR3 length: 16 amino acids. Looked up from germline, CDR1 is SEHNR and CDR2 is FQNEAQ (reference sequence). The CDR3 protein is CASSDFRGPGHAEQFF. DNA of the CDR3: TGTGCCAGCAGCGACTTTCGAGGCCCAGGTCATGCTGAGCAGTTCTTC. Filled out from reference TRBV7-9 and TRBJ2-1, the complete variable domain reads DTGVSQNPRHKITKRGQNVTFRCDPISEHNRLYWYRQTLGQGPEFLTYFQNEAQLEKSRLLSDRFSAERPKGSFSTLEIQRTEQGDSAMYLCASSDFRGPGHAEQFFGPGTRLTVL.

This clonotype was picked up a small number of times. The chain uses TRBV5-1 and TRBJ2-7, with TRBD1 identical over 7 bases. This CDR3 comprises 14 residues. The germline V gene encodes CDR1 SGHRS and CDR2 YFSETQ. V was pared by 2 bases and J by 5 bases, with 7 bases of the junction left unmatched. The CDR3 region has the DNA TGCGCCAGCAGCTTCCGGGACAGTAGCCACGAGCAGTACTTC. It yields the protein CASSFRDSSHEQYF.

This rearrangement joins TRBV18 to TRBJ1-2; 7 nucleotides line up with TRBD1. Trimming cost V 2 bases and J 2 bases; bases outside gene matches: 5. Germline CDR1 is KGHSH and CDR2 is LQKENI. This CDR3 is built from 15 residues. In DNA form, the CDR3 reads TGTGCCAGCTCACCAAACGACAGGGCAAACTATGGCTACACCTTC. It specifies CASSPNDRANYGYTF.

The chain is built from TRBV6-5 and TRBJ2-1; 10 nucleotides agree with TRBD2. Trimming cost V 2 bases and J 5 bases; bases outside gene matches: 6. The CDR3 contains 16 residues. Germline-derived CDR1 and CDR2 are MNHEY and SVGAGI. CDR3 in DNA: TGTGCCAGCAGTTACGCGATGAGCGGGGGGGACAATGAGCAGTTCTTC. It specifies CASSYAMSGGDNEQFF.

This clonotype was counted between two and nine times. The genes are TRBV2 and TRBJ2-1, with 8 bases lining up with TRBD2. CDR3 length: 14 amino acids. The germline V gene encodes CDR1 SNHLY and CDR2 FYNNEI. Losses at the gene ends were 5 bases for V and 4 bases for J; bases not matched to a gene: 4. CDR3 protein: CASSYSGEYNEQFF. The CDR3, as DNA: TGTGCCAGCAGTTATAGCGGGGAGTACAATGAGCAGTTCTTC.

The CDR3 is CASLGGPNTEAFF. The CDR3 DNA follows: TGTGCCTCGCTAGGGGGGCCGAACACTGAAGCTTTCTTT. The genes are TRBV2 and TRBJ1-1; TRBD1 might be the D (6 bases). CDR3 size: 13 residues. Trimming shortened V by 11 bases and J by 1 base, and 14 bases separated the two germline ends. CDR1 and CDR2 from the germline V gene are SNHLY and FYNNEI. The complete variable domain, with remaining parts taken from reference TRBV2 and TRBJ1-1, reads EPEVTQTPSHQVTQMGQEVILRCVPISNHLYFYWYRQILGQKVEFLVSFYNNEISEKSEIFDDQFSVERPDGSNFTLKIRSTKLEDSAMYFCASLGGPNTEAFFGQGTRLTVV.

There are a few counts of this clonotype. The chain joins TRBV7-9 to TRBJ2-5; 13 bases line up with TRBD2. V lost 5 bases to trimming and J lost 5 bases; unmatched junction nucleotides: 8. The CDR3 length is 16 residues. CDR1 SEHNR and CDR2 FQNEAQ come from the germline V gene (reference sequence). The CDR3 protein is CASSQGLAGASETQYF. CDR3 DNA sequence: TGTGCCAGCAGCCAAGGACTAGCGGGAGCATCGGAGACCCAGTACTTC.

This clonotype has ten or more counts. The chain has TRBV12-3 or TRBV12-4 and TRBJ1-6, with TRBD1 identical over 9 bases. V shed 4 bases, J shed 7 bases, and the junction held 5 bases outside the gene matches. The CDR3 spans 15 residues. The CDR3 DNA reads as TGTGCCAGCAGTTCCCGGACAGGGGTGAATTCACCCCTCCACTTT. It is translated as CASSSRTGVNSPLHF.

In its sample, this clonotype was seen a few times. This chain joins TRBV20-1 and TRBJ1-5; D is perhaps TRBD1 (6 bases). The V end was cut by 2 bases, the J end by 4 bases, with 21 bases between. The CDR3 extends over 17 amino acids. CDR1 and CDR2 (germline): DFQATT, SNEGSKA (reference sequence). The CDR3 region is CSARPRDTIFKNQPQHF. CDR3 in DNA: TGCAGTGCTAGACCCCGGGACACCATCTTTAAAAATCAGCCCCAGCATTTT.

CDR3 amino acids: CASSPRGGREAYNEQFF. The CDR3 nucleotides are TGTGCCAGCTCACCACGCGGCGGGCGGGAGGCCTACAATGAGCAGTTCTTC. V and J are TRBV18 and TRBJ2-1; 8 positions agree with TRBD2. The CDR3 totals 17 residues. Germline loops: CDR1 KGHSH, CDR2 LQKENI. The ends lost 1 base at V and 2 bases at J; junction bases unmatched: 7. The variable domain in full, with the rest retrieved from reference TRBV18 and TRBJ2-1, is NAGVMQNPRHLVRRRGQEARLRCSPMKGHSHVYWYRQLPEEGLKFMVYLQKENIIDESGMPKERFSAEFPKEGPSILRIQQVVRGDSAAYFCASSPRGGREAYNEQFFGPGTRLTVL.

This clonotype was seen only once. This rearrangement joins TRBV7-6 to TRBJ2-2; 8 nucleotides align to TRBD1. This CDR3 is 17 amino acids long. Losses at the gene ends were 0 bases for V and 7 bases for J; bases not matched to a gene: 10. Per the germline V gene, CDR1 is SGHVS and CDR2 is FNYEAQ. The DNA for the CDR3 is TGTGCCAGCAGCTTAGCGCCTCCCAGGGGGCGGTTCGGGGAGCTGTTTTTT. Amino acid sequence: CASSLAPPRGRFGELFF.

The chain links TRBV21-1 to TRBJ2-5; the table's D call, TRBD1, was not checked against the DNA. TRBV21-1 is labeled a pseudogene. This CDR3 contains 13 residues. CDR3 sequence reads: CASSKGPGETQYF. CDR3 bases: TGTGCCAGCAGCAAAGGACCGGGAGAGACCCAGTACTTC.

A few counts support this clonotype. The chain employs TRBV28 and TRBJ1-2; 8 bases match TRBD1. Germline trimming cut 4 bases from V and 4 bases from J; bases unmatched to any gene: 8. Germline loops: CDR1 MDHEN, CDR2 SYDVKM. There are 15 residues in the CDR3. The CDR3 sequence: CASSSYRTGRYGYTF. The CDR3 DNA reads TGTGCCAGCAGTTCATACCGGACAGGGCGCTATGGCTACACCTTC.

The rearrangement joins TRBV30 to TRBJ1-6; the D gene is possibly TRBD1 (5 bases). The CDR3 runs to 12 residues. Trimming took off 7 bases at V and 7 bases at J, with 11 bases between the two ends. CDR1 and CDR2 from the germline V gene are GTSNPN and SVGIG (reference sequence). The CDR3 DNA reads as TGTGCCTATACAGGAAAAAATTCACCCCTCCACTTT. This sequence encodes CAYTGKNSPLHF.

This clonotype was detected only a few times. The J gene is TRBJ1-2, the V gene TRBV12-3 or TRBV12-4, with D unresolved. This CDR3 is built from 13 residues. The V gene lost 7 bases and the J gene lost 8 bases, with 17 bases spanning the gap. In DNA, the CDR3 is TGTGCCAGCACCCAGACTTCAACGGGGGGCTACACCTTC. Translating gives CASTQTSTGGYTF.

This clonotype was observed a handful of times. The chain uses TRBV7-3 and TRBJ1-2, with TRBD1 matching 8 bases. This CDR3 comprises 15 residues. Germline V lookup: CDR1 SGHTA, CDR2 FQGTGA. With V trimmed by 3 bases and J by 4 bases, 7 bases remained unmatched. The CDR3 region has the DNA TGTGCCAGCAGCTTGAACGGACAGGGTACCTATGGCTACACCTTC. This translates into CASSLNGQGTYGYTF.

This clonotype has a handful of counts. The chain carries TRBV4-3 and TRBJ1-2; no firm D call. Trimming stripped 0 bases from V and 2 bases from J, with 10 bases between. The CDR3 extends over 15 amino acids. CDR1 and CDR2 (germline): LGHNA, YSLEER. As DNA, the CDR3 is TGCGCCAGCAGCCAAGATAAGAGCCTAAACTATGGCTACACCTTC. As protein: CASSQDKSLNYGYTF.

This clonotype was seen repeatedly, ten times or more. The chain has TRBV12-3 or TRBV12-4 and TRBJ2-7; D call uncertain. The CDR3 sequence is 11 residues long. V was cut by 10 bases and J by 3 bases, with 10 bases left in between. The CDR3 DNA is TGTGCCACCCTGGAAGGCTACGAGCAGTACTTC. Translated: CATLEGYEQYF.

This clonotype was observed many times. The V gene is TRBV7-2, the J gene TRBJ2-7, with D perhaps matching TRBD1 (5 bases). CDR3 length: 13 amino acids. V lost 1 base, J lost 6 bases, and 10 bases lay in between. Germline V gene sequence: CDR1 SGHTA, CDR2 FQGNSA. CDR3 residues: CASSLDHQGEQYF. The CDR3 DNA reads TGTGCCAGCAGCTTAGATCACCAGGGCGAGCAGTACTTC.

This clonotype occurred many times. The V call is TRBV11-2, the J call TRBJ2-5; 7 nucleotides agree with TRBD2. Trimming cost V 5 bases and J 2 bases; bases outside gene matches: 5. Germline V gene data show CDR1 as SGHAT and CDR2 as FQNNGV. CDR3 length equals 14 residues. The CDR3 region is CASSPGLVQETQYF. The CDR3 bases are TGTGCCAGCAGCCCAGGACTAGTTCAAGAGACCCAGTACTTC.

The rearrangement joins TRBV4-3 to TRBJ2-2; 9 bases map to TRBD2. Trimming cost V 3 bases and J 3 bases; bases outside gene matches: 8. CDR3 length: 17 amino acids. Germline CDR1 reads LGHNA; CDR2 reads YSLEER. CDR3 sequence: CASSQAIAGEDTGELFF. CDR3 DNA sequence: TGCGCCAGCAGCCAGGCTATAGCGGGGGAGGACACCGGGGAGCTGTTTTTT.